The clone carrying this T cell receptor beta chain came up a few times. Antigen: not known. TCRdb called the 5' RACE reads again in MiXCR, with one record for every CDR3 protein. The table shows approximately 680,000 distinct CDR3 sequences, with 7.1% occurring only once. The source of the sample is a study of identical twins. Between the trimmed V and J ends, which lost 3 bases and 0 bases, there was a span of 6 bases. This CDR3 has 15 residues. From germline, CDR1 is ENHRY and CDR2 SYGVKD. Findings and caveats of the study: While abundant cord blood beta clonotypes carried fewer insertions, memory repertoires showed no such pattern. Interpretation of the results relied on cross-sectional statistical analysis and not on following the same donors.

These same records also appear under a second study, on yellow fever vaccine responses in identical twins.

This TCR was recovered from a woman between 18 and 30 years old in good health. Material for sequencing was PBMCs. The V gene is TRBV10-3, the J gene TRBJ2-6; D ambiguous. In DNA form, the CDR3 reads TGTGCCATCAGTGATGGGGACTCTGGGGCCAACGTCCTGACTTTC. Translated, it gives CAISDGDSGANVLTF.